This T cell receptor (beta chain) was recorded in a study of blood T cell repertoires in COVID-19. Sequenced by immunoSEQ multiplex PCR; TCRdb stores in-frame clones only, minus some. Of more than 85,000 clones in the sample, around 80% were seen once. The CDR3 extends over 16 amino acids. J was trimmed by 1 base and V by 3 bases; bases with no gene match: 8. Looked up from germline, CDR1 is SGHNT and CDR2 is YENEEA. The clonotype was recovered from a woman older than 75 with acute or convalescent COVID-19. V gene TRBV11-3 combines with J gene TRBJ1-1; TRBD1 matches 7 bases. Sequences were obtained from peripheral blood. The CDR3 protein is CASSFRGRGGNTEAFF. CDR3 coding DNA: TGTGCCAGCAGCTTCAGGGGGAGAGGTGGGAACACTGAAGCTTTCTTT.